The rows below give T cell receptor beta chains drawn from one sample of a study of identical twins. Using its own MiXCR run on the 5' RACE reads, TCRdb lists one record per CDR3 protein. The table records about 920,000 distinct CDR3 sequences, 9% to 15% of them present only once. This same sample was also part of a study on yellow fever vaccine responses in identical twins.

Material for sequencing was PBMCs. Source of these receptors: a woman younger than 30 in good health. Both conserved end residues are part of each CDR3. A D gene is named only where the DNA matches it firmly. Only some rows state a clone size, as once, few, many or a class for expanded clones.

v_gene	d_gene	j_gene	abundance	CDR3aa	CDR3nt
TRBV6-5	-	TRBJ2-7	few	CASSYSRGAYEQYF	TGTGCCAGCAGTTACAGCAGGGGTGCCTACGAGCAGTACTTC
TRBV6-5	-	TRBJ1-1	many	CASSYSEGMNTEAFF	TGTGCCAGCAGTTACTCGGAGGGGATGAACACTGAAGCTTTCTTT
TRBV5-6	-	TRBJ2-1	few	CASSLAGGRRGNEQFF	TGTGCCAGCAGCTTGGCCGGGGGACGAAGAGGTAATGAGCAGTTCTTC
TRBV4-1	-	TRBJ1-2	-	CASSQNMGIGYGYTF	TGCGCCAGCAGCCAAAATATGGGGATTGGCTATGGCTACACCTTC
TRBV10-3	-	TRBJ2-4	few	CAISDNWRAYF	TGTGCCATCAGTGACAACTGGCGGGCTTACTTC
TRBV12-3/TRBV12-4	TRBD2	TRBJ2-1	few	CASSFSGGFFEQFF	TGTGCCAGCAGTTTTTCGGGGGGTTTTTTTGAGCAGTTCTTC
TRBV24-1	-	TRBJ2-2	-	CATSDPRAGGELFF	TGTGCCACCAGTGACCCAAGAGCCGGCGGGGAGCTGTTTTTT
TRBV20-1	-	TRBJ2-4	-	CSASRDTGAKNIQYF	TGCAGTGCTAGCCGGGACACTGGGGCCAAAAACATTCAGTACTTC
TRBV5-1	-	TRBJ2-2	-	CASSLASGVANTGELFF	TGCGCCAGCAGCTTGGCCTCGGGGGTCGCGAACACCGGGGAGCTGTTTTTT
TRBV10-3	-	TRBJ2-1	-	CATLATPGNEQFF	TGTGCCACCTTGGCGACCCCGGGGAATGAGCAGTTCTTC
TRBV20-1	TRBD2	TRBJ2-1	many	CSARGTSDYNEQFF	TGCAGTGCTAGAGGGACTAGCGACTACAATGAGCAGTTCTTC
TRBV12-3/TRBV12-4	-	TRBJ1-2	-	CASSLMGGYRGYTF	TGTGCCAGCAGTCTCATGGGGGGGTATCGTGGCTACACCTTC
TRBV4-1	-	TRBJ2-5	few	CASSQSAPRGGETQYF	TGCGCCAGCAGCCAGAGCGCCCCTCGTGGCGGGGAGACCCAGTACTTC
TRBV2	-	TRBJ2-7	-	CASSVGWLDGSYEQYF	TGTGCCAGCAGTGTGGGATGGCTGGACGGATCCTACGAGCAGTACTTC
TRBV7-9	-	TRBJ2-1	few	CASSLAPRAGPYNEQFF	TGTGCCAGCAGCTTAGCCCCCAGGGCAGGACCCTACAATGAGCAGTTCTTC
TRBV29-1	-	TRBJ2-3	-	CSVEDRGSTDTQYF	TGCAGCGTTGAAGATCGAGGAAGCACAGATACGCAGTATTTT
TRBV5-6	-	TRBJ2-1	-	CASSLGGAFFNEQFF	TGTGCCAGCAGCTTGGGGGGGGCTTTTTTCAATGAGCAGTTCTTC
TRBV3-1	-	TRBJ2-3	few	CASSQVATSRGTDTQYF	TGTGCCAGCAGCCAAGTTGCCACTAGTCGGGGCACAGATACGCAGTATTTT
TRBV13	TRBD2	TRBJ2-7	few	CASSYGTRGYEQYF	TGTGCCAGCAGCTACGGGACTAGAGGCTACGAGCAGTACTTC
TRBV3-1	-	TRBJ1-1	-	CASSQERRKLNTEAFF	TGTGCCAGCAGCCAAGAGCGCAGGAAATTAAACACTGAAGCTTTCTTT
TRBV29-1	TRBD1	TRBJ2-5	few	CTIQGALETQYF	TGCACCATACAGGGGGCTTTGGAGACCCAGTACTTC
TRBV11-2	-	TRBJ2-7	-	CASSSIRGTAEQYF	TGTGCCAGCAGCTCGATTCGGGGCACGGCCGAGCAGTACTTC
TRBV6-5	-	TRBJ2-1	few	CASSYSGQGYNNEQFF	TGTGCCAGCAGTTACTCGGGGCAGGGATACAACAATGAGCAGTTCTTC
TRBV29-1	-	TRBJ2-2	-	CSVGGPVGELFF	TGCAGCGTTGGCGGGCCGGTGGGGGAGCTGTTTTTT
TRBV7-2	-	TRBJ2-1	-	CASSLQGIDEQFF	TGTGCCAGCAGCTTGCAGGGGATAGATGAGCAGTTCTTC
TRBV28	TRBD1	TRBJ2-1	few	CASSLCGGTGPFF	TGTGCCAGCAGTTTATGCGGGGGGACAGGGCCGTTCTTC
TRBV2	-	TRBJ1-2	-	CASRSRGYTF	TGTGCCAGCCGATCCAGAGGCTACACCTTC
TRBV3-1	TRBD1	TRBJ2-7	-	CASSQDRTGTGASYEQYF	TGTGCCAGCAGCCAAGATCGTACCGGGACAGGGGCTTCCTACGAGCAGTACTTC
TRBV12-3/TRBV12-4	-	TRBJ2-3	-	CASSHGSRSSTDTQYF	TGTGCCAGCAGTCACGGCTCGCGGTCTAGCACAGATACGCAGTATTTT
TRBV24-1	-	TRBJ2-3	few	CATSPNYGDTQYF	TGTGCCACCAGTCCCAACTATGGGGATACGCAGTATTTT
TRBV24-1	TRBD2	TRBJ2-1	-	CATSDLNVSGRYNEQFF	TGTGCCACCAGTGATTTGAATGTTAGCGGGAGGTACAATGAGCAGTTCTTC
TRBV7-6	TRBD2	TRBJ2-3	few	CASSKTGTTTDTQYF	TGTGCCAGCAGCAAAACCGGGACTACCACAGATACGCAGTATTTT
TRBV15	TRBD2	TRBJ2-1	few	CATSIGTSGEFYNEQFF	TGTGCCACCAGCATTGGGACTAGCGGAGAGTTTTACAATGAGCAGTTCTTC
TRBV4-1	-	TRBJ1-2	few	CASSQHTGPILYGYTF	TGCGCCAGCAGCCAACACACCGGACCGATCCTCTATGGCTACACCTTC
TRBV24-1	-	TRBJ1-2	many	CATSETVNYGYTF	TGTGCCACCAGTGAGACCGTGAACTATGGCTACACCTTC
TRBV12-3/TRBV12-4	TRBD1	TRBJ2-3	many	CASSDQQGNTQYF	TGTGCCAGCAGTGATCAACAGGGGAATACGCAGTATTTT
TRBV4-2	TRBD1	TRBJ2-5	few	CASSQDYRGETQYF	TGTGCCAGCAGCCAAGATTACAGGGGGGAGACCCAGTACTTC
TRBV29-1	TRBD2	TRBJ2-7	-	CSVPGLAGSSSYEQYF	TGCAGCGTTCCGGGACTAGCGGGGTCGAGCTCCTACGAGCAGTACTTC
TRBV3-1	-	TRBJ2-5	-	CASSQQGRGKLASMETQYF	TGTGCCAGCAGCCAACAGGGCAGGGGTAAACTTGCAAGTATGGAGACCCAGTACTTC